One sample yielded the 25 T cell receptor beta chains listed below, sequenced in a study of T-cell reconstitution after alpha-beta-depleted transplantation in children. TCRbeta library construction was performed incorporating unique molecular identifiers. TCRdb processed the PCR reads anew with MiXCR; each CDR3 protein has one entry. In the table there are 250,000 to 350,000 distinct CDR3 sequences, about 10% of which are singletons. The material was PBMCs from the stem cell graft donor, obtained from the stem cell graft. The receptors were sampled from a human donor who donated a stem cell graft to a child with SCID.

This clonotype was found many times. The genes are TRBV5-1 and TRBJ2-3; no clear D. The germline V and J ends were trimmed by 2 bases and 6 bases, with 10 bases remaining between them. The V gene's germline CDR1 is SGHRS and CDR2 YFSETQ. The CDR3 totals 13 residues. The chain's CDR3 is CASSFGRSDTQYF. The CDR3 nucleotides are TGCGCCAGCAGCTTCGGAAGATCGGATACGCAGTATTTT.

The J gene is TRBJ2-7, the V gene TRBV19; no definite D call. The germline V gene has CDR1 LNHDA and CDR2 SQIVND (reference sequence). Trimming shortened V by 3 bases and J by 2 bases, and 14 bases separated the two germline ends. The CDR3 loop spans 15 amino acids. This CDR3 is CASSIWAGEPYEQYF. CDR3 coding DNA: TGTGCCAGTAGTATTTGGGCAGGAGAACCCTACGAGCAGTACTTC.

This clonotype has only a few counts. V gene TRBV11-2 combines with J gene TRBJ1-1; unclear D gene. The CDR3 has 15 amino acids. Germline loops: CDR1 SGHAT, CDR2 FQNNGV. The V gene lost 5 bases and the J gene lost 3 bases, with 16 bases spanning the gap. CDR3 DNA sequence: TGTGCCAGCAGCCTACCGCGCACCGTGGACACTGAAGCTTTCTTT. It is translated as CASSLPRTVDTEAFF.

In this sample, this clonotype turned up many times. The chain has TRBV12-3 or TRBV12-4 and TRBJ2-5; possible D gene TRBD2, 6 bases. Trimming removed 2 bases from V and 2 bases from J, with 6 bases in between. The CDR3 runs to 13 residues. The CDR3 region is CASSLSGQETQYF. The CDR3 DNA sequence: TGTGCCAGCAGTTTAAGCGGGCAAGAGACCCAGTACTTC.

This clonotype was detected a few times. The chain combines TRBV7-3 with TRBJ2-7, with TRBD1 identical over 9 bases. The CDR3 totals 14 residues. V shed 6 bases and J 3 bases; nucleotides not matched to a gene: 6. CDR1 is SGHTA, CDR2 FQGTGA, per germline. CDR3 nucleotides: TGTGCCAGCAGGCCCGGGACAGGGCTCTACGAGCAGTACTTC. This encodes CASRPGTGLYEQYF.

There are a few counts of this clonotype. The V call is TRBV7-8, the J call TRBJ2-7; a weak D match, TRBD2 (5 bases). Germline CDR1 is SGHVS and CDR2 is FQNEAQ. The CDR3 is made up of 14 amino acids. Deletions cut 1 base from V and 4 bases from J, with 11 bases between. Here the CDR3 reads CASSLEGGGYEQYF. In DNA, the CDR3 is TGTGCCAGCAGCTTAGAGGGCGGAGGATACGAGCAGTACTTC.

The sample holds a few counts of this clonotype. The V and J genes are TRBV12-3 or TRBV12-4 and TRBJ2-3, with 9 bases that match TRBD1. V dropped 7 bases and J dropped 9; count of bases not matched to a gene: 11. The CDR3 consists of 14 residues. CDR3 sequence: CASTDRGGSWTQYF. CDR3 bases: TGTGCCAGCACGGACAGGGGAGGATCGTGGACGCAGTATTTT.

This clonotype was found many times. V usage is TRBV20-1 and J usage is TRBJ2-4; D is uncertain. V was shortened by 4 bases and J by 7 bases, with 14 bases between the two germline ends. The CDR3 sequence is 13 residues long. The germline V gene encodes CDR1 DFQATT and CDR2 SNEGSKA (reference sequence). CDR3 nucleotide sequence: TGCAGTGCTATAAGCCCCTTGGGGAACATTCAGTACTTC. Translating gives CSAISPLGNIQYF.

This clonotype appeared a few times. The chain is built from TRBV25-1 and TRBJ2-7, with a tentative D call TRBD2 (5 bases). The V end lost 3 bases, the J end lost 2 bases, and 14 bases lay between the germline ends. The length of the CDR3 is 15 residues. CDR1 and CDR2 from the germline V gene are MGHDK and SYGVNS. CDR3 amino acids: CASSDYPSGAYEQYF. CDR3 DNA: TGTGCCAGCAGTGATTACCCGAGCGGCGCCTACGAGCAGTACTTC.

The chain carries TRBV11-2 and TRBJ2-1; D unresolved. The CDR3 runs to 15 residues. The ends were cut back, 8 bases at V and 6 bases at J, with 20 bases in the middle. Germline loops: CDR1 SGHAT, CDR2 FQNNGV. In DNA form, the CDR3 reads TGTGCCAGCCCGACCCCGGGCCGCACCCCCAATGAGCAGTTCTTC. It specifies CASPTPGRTPNEQFF.

Only a few counts were recorded for this clonotype. V and J are TRBV2 and TRBJ1-2, with D unclear. The ends were cut back, 4 bases at V and 6 bases at J, with 12 bases in the middle. CDR1 and CDR2 (germline): SNHLY, FYNNEI. The CDR3 totals 13 residues. The CDR3 spells CASSADIRHGYTF. The CDR3 nucleotides are TGTGCCAGCAGTGCAGACATTCGCCATGGCTACACCTTC.

This sequence joins TRBV4-1 and TRBJ2-1, with D perhaps matching TRBD1 (5 bases). Germline V gene sequence: CDR1 MGHRA, CDR2 YSYEKL. Trimming removed 3 bases at V and 6 bases at J, with 12 bases between. The CDR3 is 14 residues long. DNA of the CDR3: TGCGCCAGCAGCCACGCTGGACACACCAATGAGCAGTTCTTC. Protein: CASSHAGHTNEQFF.

The chain carries TRBV7-9 and TRBJ2-7; perhaps TRBD1 as D (5 bases). This CDR3 is built from 14 residues. Trimming stripped 2 bases from V and 3 bases from J, with 11 bases between. Germline V lookup: CDR1 SEHNR, CDR2 FQNEAQ (reference sequence). The CDR3 nucleotides read TGTGCCAGCAGCTTACCAGACAGTTTCTACGAGCAGTACTTC. It specifies CASSLPDSFYEQYF. Based on the CDR3 plus reference TRBV7-9 and TRBJ2-7, the full variable domain is DTGVSQNPRHKITKRGQNVTFRCDPISEHNRLYWYRQTLGQGPEFLTYFQNEAQLEKSRLLSDRFSAERPKGSFSTLEIQRTEQGDSAMYLCASSLPDSFYEQYFGPGTRLTVT.

In its sample, this clonotype was seen a few times. V is TRBV2 and J is TRBJ2-7; 9 nucleotides line up with TRBD1. Germline V gives CDR1 SNHLY, CDR2 FYNNEI. The CDR3 is made up of 16 amino acids. V shed 1 base and J 3 bases; nucleotides not matched to a gene: 7. As DNA, the CDR3 is TGTGCCAGCAGTGAAGAGGTGCCGGGACAGGGCTACGAGCAGTACTTC. This translates into CASSEEVPGQGYEQYF.

The rearrangement uses TRBV9 and TRBJ1-5; a weak D match, TRBD1 (6 bases). Looked up from germline, CDR1 is SGDLS and CDR2 is YYNGEE. Trimming shortened V by 3 bases and J by 0 bases, and 10 bases separated the two germline ends. The CDR3 totals 15 residues. The CDR3 here is CASSEQGNSNQPQHF. The CDR3 DNA reads TGTGCCAGCAGCGAACAGGGAAATAGCAATCAGCCCCAGCATTTT.

This clonotype was counted between two and nine times. The chain carries TRBV9 and TRBJ1-5, with D uncertain. V was shortened by 0 bases and J by 4 bases, with 2 bases between the two germline ends. The germline gives CDR1 SGDLS, CDR2 YYNGEE. This CDR3 contains 12 residues. In DNA form, the CDR3 reads TGTGCCAGCAGCGTAGATAATCAGCCCCAGCATTTT. This translates into CASSVDNQPQHF.

CDR3 amino acids: CASSLGAVQALAFF. In DNA, the CDR3 is TGTGCCAGCAGCTTGGGGGCAGTGCAGGCTCTAGCTTTCTTT. The chain combines TRBV5-5 with TRBJ1-1, with D hard to call. Trimming removed 0 bases at V and 10 bases at J, with 16 bases between. Germline-derived CDR1 and CDR2 are SGHKS and YYEKEE (reference sequence). The CDR3 is made up of 14 amino acids.

This clonotype occurred many times. As DNA, the CDR3 is TGTGCCCACTTCATTTACAATGAGCAGTTCTTC. It codes for CAHFIYNEQFF. The V gene is TRBV21-1, the J gene TRBJ2-1. TRBV21-1 is noted as a pseudogene. The CDR3 spans 11 residues.

This clonotype was counted between two and nine times. The rearrangement joins TRBV5-1 to TRBJ2-1; possible D gene TRBD2, 6 bases. The germline gives CDR1 SGHRS, CDR2 YFSETQ. V was trimmed by 1 base and J by 4 bases, leaving 12 bases between them. The CDR3 is 15 residues long. The CDR3 coding sequence is TGCGCCAGCAGCTTGTTCACGGGGGTGTACAATGAGCAGTTCTTC. Its translation is CASSLFTGVYNEQFF.

This clonotype was seen only a few times. The chain combines TRBV5-1 with TRBJ1-1; 10 bases line up with TRBD1. The CDR3 totals 17 residues. Unmatched junction bases numbered 10, after V lost 5 bases and J lost 0 bases. Looked up from germline, CDR1 is SGHRS and CDR2 is YFSETQ. The CDR3 nucleotides read TGCGCCAGCAGTTCGGGACAGGGGCTACGAATGAACACTGAAGCTTTCTTT. It codes for CASSSGQGLRMNTEAFF.

This clonotype has a count of ten or more. The chain recombines TRBV7-2 with TRBJ2-7; TRBD2 matches 8 bases. The CDR3 contains 15 residues. V shed 2 bases, J shed 3 bases, and the junction held 6 bases outside the gene matches. Germline V gene lookup returns CDR1 SGHTA and CDR2 FQGNSA. The CDR3 spells CASSLHSGSFYEQYF. CDR3 nucleotides: TGTGCCAGCAGCTTACACAGCGGGAGTTTCTACGAGCAGTACTTC. Looking up the rest from reference TRBV7-2 and TRBJ2-7 gives the full variable domain: GAGVSQSPSNKVTEKGKDVELRCDPISGHTALYWYRQSLGQGLEFLIYFQGNSAPDKSGLPSDRFSAERTGGSVSTLTIQRTQQEDSAVYLCASSLHSGSFYEQYFGPGTRLTVT.

This clonotype was seen a handful of times. The chain is built from TRBV5-1 and TRBJ2-5, with D hard to call. The CDR3 consists of 16 residues. V gave up 2 bases and J gave up 3 bases, with 17 bases separating them. Germline CDR1 is SGHRS and CDR2 is YFSETQ. The CDR3 DNA is TGCGCCAGCAGCTTAGGCCGGAAATGGGGTGAAGAGACCCAGTACTTC. Residues: CASSLGRKWGEETQYF.

The chain combines TRBV6-1 with TRBJ1-2, with no clear D. V shed 5 bases and J shed 5 bases, with 21 bases lying between them. This CDR3 spans 16 amino acids. Germline values: CDR1 MNHNS, CDR2 SASEGT. CDR3 nucleotides: TGTGCCAGCAGTCCACCCACGGCTGGCCTAGGGTATGGCTACACCTTC. Protein: CASSPPTAGLGYGYTF.

This clonotype was observed a handful of times. This rearrangement joins TRBV29-1 to TRBJ2-7; no definite D call. The CDR3 is made up of 12 amino acids. Trimming pared 6 bases from V and 4 bases from J, leaving 13 bases between. Germline V lookup: CDR1 SQVTM, CDR2 ANQGSEA. The CDR3 spells CSVTDSPYEQYF. The CDR3 DNA reads as TGCAGCGTGACTGACTCACCGTACGAGCAGTACTTC.

The rearrangement uses TRBV12-5 and TRBJ1-2; D is perhaps TRBD1 (6 bases). This CDR3 comprises 16 residues. V shed 1 base and J shed 8 bases, with 20 bases lying between them. CDR1 is LGHNT, CDR2 FRNRAP, per germline. CDR3 nucleotides: TGTGCTAGTGGTTTGGAACCGGGGGGGGGCCAACGAGGCTACACCTTC. Amino acids: CASGLEPGGGQRGYTF.